This TCR beta chain was identified in a study of beta chain features in type 1 diabetes. On average, the one heparinised blood draw given by each donor was approximately 120 mL. This clone was recorded a few times. Its antigen remains unknown. Findings of the study overall: Patients' naive, central memory and Treg TCRB repertoires seemed closer to one another than those of healthy donors. Among type 1 diabetes patients, VDJ junctions had fewer insertions and more deletions.

The CDR3 runs to 16 residues. Germline loops: CDR1 MGHRA, CDR2 YSYEKL. The V segment lost 1 base and the J segment 8 bases; nucleotides outside the gene matches: 9. Investigators reverse transcribed all isolated RNA, so they sequenced expressed TCRB transcripts. TCRdb's table, derived via immunoSEQ multiplex PCR, lists solely in-frame clones and lacks some. The table includes 300,000 to 350,000 clones, 20% detected once. The sequencing sample was made of naive CD4+ T cells from blood. The chain is built from TRBV4-1 and TRBJ2-2, with 8 bases that match TRBD2. The TCR sequence derives from a woman under 30 in good health. The CDR3 here is CASSQAFSGGGGELFF. The DNA for the CDR3 is TGCGCCAGCAGCCAAGCATTCAGCGGGGGAGGTGGGGAGCTGTTTTTT.